A selection of T cell receptor beta chains follows, all from one sample in a study of cytomegalovirus exposure and HLA in healthy donors. Sequenced by immunoSEQ multiplex PCR; TCRdb stores in-frame clones only, minus some. The sample gives roughly 200,000 clones, approximately 86% of which show up once; 6% to 8% is in the top ten. What was sequenced was PBMCs. The receptors stem from a young man in good health and CMV-seropositive. The CDR3 runs from the conserved cysteine through the conserved F or W. Each record gives: D gene, J gene, CDR3 length, clone size, V gene, CDR3 protein, CDR3 DNA. D genes are given only for firm matches. The size field is filled for only some rows; it gives once, few, many or a size class.

D gene: NA
J gene: TRBJ1-3
CDR3 length: 15
clone size: NA
V gene: TRBV6-5
CDR3 protein: CASSYSLLSGNTIYF
CDR3 DNA: TGTGCCAGCAGTTACTCGTTGCTCTCTGGAAACACCATATATTTT

D gene: TRBD1
J gene: TRBJ1-5
CDR3 length: 14
clone size: NA
V gene: TRBV9
CDR3 protein: CASSPGTGSQPQHF
CDR3 DNA: TGTGCCAGCAGCCCTGGGACAGGGAGTCAGCCCCAGCATTTT

D gene: TRBD1
J gene: TRBJ2-3
CDR3 length: 14
clone size: NA
V gene: TRBV10-3
CDR3 protein: CAIAGTGRTDTQYF
CDR3 DNA: TGTGCCATCGCCGGGACAGGACGCACAGATACGCAGTATTTT

D gene: NA
J gene: TRBJ1-2
CDR3 length: 15
clone size: NA
V gene: TRBV7-2
CDR3 protein: CASSMLQGYERGYTF
CDR3 DNA: TGTGCCAGCAGCATGCTACAGGGCTATGAGAGAGGCTACACCTTC

D gene: TRBD1
J gene: TRBJ2-2
CDR3 length: 16
clone size: NA
V gene: TRBV18
CDR3 protein: CASSPLPTGDTGELFF
CDR3 DNA: TGTGCCAGCTCACCACTACCGACAGGGGACACCGGGGAGCTGTTTTTT

D gene: NA
J gene: TRBJ1-3
CDR3 length: 16
clone size: NA
V gene: TRBV21-1
CDR3 protein: CASSISGHSSGNTIYF
CDR3 DNA: TGTGCCAGCAGCATAAGTGGGCACTCCTCTGGAAACACCATATATTTT

D gene: TRBD2
J gene: TRBJ2-1
CDR3 length: 16
clone size: once
V gene: TRBV7-2
CDR3 protein: CASSLAGLAGDNEQFF
CDR3 DNA: TGTGCCAGCAGCTTAGCGGGACTAGCGGGGGACAATGAGCAGTTCTTC

D gene: NA
J gene: TRBJ2-7
CDR3 length: 16
clone size: NA
V gene: TRBV18
CDR3 protein: CASSPPEGHTTYEQYF
CDR3 DNA: TGTGCCAGCTCACCACCCGAAGGGCATACCACCTACGAGCAGTACTTC

D gene: TRBD1
J gene: TRBJ2-7
CDR3 length: 14
clone size: few
V gene: TRBV28
CDR3 protein: CASSFGDRGYEQYF
CDR3 DNA: TGTGCCAGCAGTTTTGGTGACAGGGGGTACGAGCAGTACTTC

D gene: NA
J gene: TRBJ1-5
CDR3 length: 15
clone size: NA
V gene: TRBV7-2
CDR3 protein: CASSLTANSNQPQHF
CDR3 DNA: TGTGCCAGCAGCTTAACAGCTAATAGCAATCAGCCCCAGCATTTT

D gene: NA
J gene: TRBJ1-2
CDR3 length: 15
clone size: once
V gene: TRBV19
CDR3 protein: CASSIFGHPGYGYTF
CDR3 DNA: TGTGCCAGTAGTATCTTCGGACACCCGGGATATGGCTACACCTTC

D gene: NA
J gene: TRBJ2-7
CDR3 length: 14
clone size: NA
V gene: TRBV6-6
CDR3 protein: CASSYDRNTYEQYF
CDR3 DNA: TGTGCCAGCAGTTACGACAGAAATACCTACGAGCAGTACTTC

D gene: NA
J gene: TRBJ1-1
CDR3 length: 12
clone size: few
V gene: TRBV2
CDR3 protein: CASHRDRTEAFF
CDR3 DNA: TGTGCCAGCCACAGGGATCGCACTGAAGCTTTCTTT